The rows below give T cell receptor beta chains drawn from one sample of a study of blood T cells in healthy people across ages. Each CDR3 protein is one row after TCRdb ran MiXCR on the 5' RACE reads. The data hold roughly 1.5 million distinct CDR3 sequences, with roughly two fifths observed a single time. Sequenced: blood. All receptors derive from a young woman in good health. The CDR3 runs from the conserved cysteine through the conserved F or W. The D gene is left open where the match is weak. For some rows the clone size is stated as once, few or many, or as a class when expanded; others skip it.

V: TRBV27
J: TRBJ2-7
size: few
D: TRBD1
DNA: TGTGCCAGCTCTTACAGGGGGAGCAACGAGCAGTACTTC
CDR3: CASSYRGSNEQYF

V: TRBV20-1
J: TRBJ2-5
size: -
D: TRBD2
DNA: TGCAGTGCTAGAGAGAGGACTAGCAGGGAGACCCAGTACTTC
CDR3: CSARERTSRETQYF

V: TRBV7-2
J: TRBJ2-3
size: -
D: -
DNA: TGTGCCAGCAGCTTAGTAGGTCGCGGGCCAGCTTCCCATACGCAGTATTTT
CDR3: CASSLVGRGPASHTQYF

V: TRBV6-1
J: TRBJ2-1
size: -
D: -
DNA: TGTGCCAGCAGTAAAGCCCCAAGGGGGGCTTCCTACAATGAGCAGTTCTTC
CDR3: CASSKAPRGASYNEQFF

V: TRBV29-1
J: TRBJ2-2
size: -
D: -
DNA: TGCAGCGTTGAAGCGAACACCGGGGAGCTGTTTTTT
CDR3: CSVEANTGELFF

V: TRBV3-1
J: TRBJ2-5
size: -
D: TRBD2
DNA: TGTGCCAGCAGCCAAATTGACTTCGGGACTCCGGGGGGAGGGACCCAGTACTTC
CDR3: CASSQIDFGTPGGGTQYF

V: TRBV28
J: TRBJ1-6
size: -
D: TRBD1
DNA: TGTGCCAGCAGTATACCACAGGGGGCTGGTTCACCCCTCCACTTT
CDR3: CASSIPQGAGSPLHF

V: TRBV6-5
J: TRBJ1-2
size: -
D: TRBD1
DNA: TGTGCCAGCAGGCCAGAAGGGACAGGCGGCTACACCTTC
CDR3: CASRPEGTGGYTF

V: TRBV9
J: TRBJ2-7
size: -
D: -
DNA: TGTGCCAGCAGCGCCCGAGAAGACAGCTACAATGAGCAGTACTTC
CDR3: CASSAREDSYNEQYF

V: TRBV20-1
J: TRBJ2-3
size: -
D: -
DNA: TGCAGTGCTAGATCCCCCCCCCAGATAGCTAGCACAGATACGCAGTATTTT
CDR3: CSARSPPQIASTDTQYF

V: TRBV9
J: TRBJ2-2
size: many
D: -
DNA: TGTGCCAGCAGCAAGGAGAATGCGGTCGGGGAGCTGTTTTTT
CDR3: CASSKENAVGELFF

V: TRBV29-1
J: TRBJ1-1
size: -
D: -
DNA: TGCAGCTACTCCCCAGGCGCTGAAGCTTTCTTT
CDR3: CSYSPGAEAFF

V: TRBV19
J: TRBJ2-4
size: -
D: -
DNA: TGTGCCAGTAGTGGAGTCTGGGCCAAAAACATTCAGTACTTC
CDR3: CASSGVWAKNIQYF

V: TRBV30
J: TRBJ2-7
size: -
D: TRBD2
DNA: TGTGCCTGGAGCCGAGGGCTAGCGGTAGAATACGAGCAGTACTTC
CDR3: CAWSRGLAVEYEQYF

V: TRBV3-1
J: TRBJ2-7
size: few
D: -
DNA: TGTGCCAGCAGCCACAGACAGAAAACCTCCTACGAGCAGTACTTC
CDR3: CASSHRQKTSYEQYF

V: TRBV10-3
J: TRBJ2-3
size: -
D: TRBD1
DNA: TGTGCCATCAGTGAGTCACTCTCAGGGGGTGCAGATACGCAGTATTTT
CDR3: CAISESLSGGADTQYF

V: TRBV7-8
J: TRBJ2-5
size: few
D: -
DNA: TGTGCCAGCAGCTCATTGTATAGGCAAGAGACCCAGTACTTC
CDR3: CASSSLYRQETQYF

V: TRBV15
J: TRBJ2-5
size: -
D: -
DNA: -
CDR3: CATSRVIRVGQGAVGKYF

V: TRBV20-1
J: TRBJ1-2
size: many
D: -
DNA: TGCAGTGCTAGGCCACCGGGACCCGAGGACTATGGCTACACCTTC
CDR3: CSARPPGPEDYGYTF

V: TRBV7-9
J: TRBJ1-1
size: -
D: -
DNA: TGTGCCAGCAGCTTTTGGGAAAAGGAAGCTTTCTTT
CDR3: CASSFWEKEAFF

V: TRBV30
J: TRBJ2-1
size: few
D: -
DNA: TGTGCCTGGAGTGTATCGTTGGCTCGTAATGAGCAGTTCTTC
CDR3: CAWSVSLARNEQFF

V: TRBV27
J: TRBJ1-2
size: many
D: -
DNA: TGTGCCAGCAGTCCCAGAGCTAACTATGGCTACACCTTC
CDR3: CASSPRANYGYTF

V: TRBV20-1
J: TRBJ1-6
size: -
D: -
DNA: TGCAGTGCTAGAGATCTGAACAGCGGAACCTATAATTCACCCCTCCACTTT
CDR3: CSARDLNSGTYNSPLHF

V: TRBV20-1
J: TRBJ2-1
size: -
D: TRBD2
DNA: TGCAGTACCTCCGGGACTAGCGGGAGGGGTGAGCAGTTCTTC
CDR3: CSTSGTSGRGEQFF

V: TRBV7-2
J: TRBJ2-5
size: few
D: TRBD2
DNA: TGTGCCAGCAGTCATGGGACTAGAGTTGAGACCCAGTACTTC
CDR3: CASSHGTRVETQYF

V: TRBV12-3/TRBV12-4
J: TRBJ2-1
size: -
D: TRBD2
DNA: TGTGCCAGCAGTTCGGGACTAGCGTGGGCCCAAAGCTCCTACAATGAGCAGTTCTTC
CDR3: CASSSGLAWAQSSYNEQFF

V: TRBV24-1
J: TRBJ2-3
size: few
D: -
DNA: TGTGCCACAAAAGAGGGGGTGAACACAGATACGCAGTATTTT
CDR3: CATKEGVNTDTQYF

V: TRBV7-2
J: TRBJ1-5
size: -
D: -
DNA: TGTGCCAGCAGCGTACCAAATCAGCCCCAGCATTTT
CDR3: CASSVPNQPQHF

V: TRBV6-5
J: TRBJ1-2
size: few
D: -
DNA: TGTGCCAGCAGTTACTCGGGCACTGGCTACACCTTC
CDR3: CASSYSGTGYTF

V: TRBV6-5
J: TRBJ1-2
size: many
D: TRBD1
DNA: TGTGCCAGCAGTCCGGACAGGGGCAACTATGGCTACACCTTC
CDR3: CASSPDRGNYGYTF

V: TRBV30
J: TRBJ1-1
size: -
D: -
DNA: TGTGCCTGGTCCCGTGCAATGAACACTGAAGCTTTCTTT
CDR3: CAWSRAMNTEAFF

V: TRBV4-3
J: TRBJ2-7
size: -
D: TRBD1
DNA: TGCGCCAGCAGCCAAGGAAGACAGGGATTCTACGAGCAGTACTTC
CDR3: CASSQGRQGFYEQYF